A single sample gave rise to the 19 T cell receptor beta chains below, sequenced in a study of early T cells in non-severe SARS-CoV-2 infection. TCRdb called the 5' RACE reads again in MiXCR, with one record for every CDR3 protein. The sample lists some 19,000 distinct CDR3 sequences; roughly 4.4% were seen once. The sequencing sample was made of whole blood. These receptors came from an adult who was a healthcare worker with PCR-confirmed SARS-CoV-2 infection or an uninfected control (not recorded which).

This clonotype was seen at least ten times. CDR3 region: CASSLLAGPYNEQFF. CDR3 nucleotide sequence: TGTGCCAGCAGTTTACTAGCGGGGCCATACAATGAGCAGTTCTTC. This rearrangement joins TRBV6-2 or TRBV6-3 to TRBJ2-1; 10 bases are a match to TRBD2. CDR1 MNHEY and CDR2 SVGEGT come from the germline V gene. V trimming: 4 bases; J trimming: 4 bases; junction bases outside the gene matches: 4. There are 15 residues in the CDR3.

The rearrangement joins TRBV7-2 to TRBJ1-3; 7 nucleotides align to TRBD1. Trimming removed 2 bases from V and 4 bases from J; junction bases left unmatched: 5. Per the germline V gene, CDR1 is SGHTA and CDR2 is FQGNSA. The CDR3 totals 15 residues. The CDR3 DNA reads as TGTGCCAGCAGCTTAAGGGACAGTCCAGGAAACACCATATATTTT. Encoded protein: CASSLRDSPGNTIYF.

The table lists this clonotype with many counts. The chain joins TRBV11-2 to TRBJ1-6, with D possibly being TRBD1 (6 bases). Germline assignment: CDR1 SGHAT and CDR2 FQNNGV. This CDR3 contains 13 residues. V lost 5 bases and J lost 9, with 11 bases in between. The CDR3 nucleotides read TGTGCCAGCAGCGAGGACAGTTTTTCACCCCTCCACTTT. Amino acid sequence: CASSEDSFSPLHF. Using reference TRBV11-2 and TRBJ1-6 for the parts outside the CDR3, the full variable domain is EAGVAQSPRYKIIEKRQSVAFWCNPISGHATLYWYQQILGQGPKLLIQFQNNGVVDDSQLPKDRFSAERLKGVDSTLKIQPAKLEDSAVYLCASSEDSFSPLHFGNGTRLTVT.

The table lists this clonotype with many counts. The rearrangement links TRBV6-2 or TRBV6-3 to TRBJ1-1; the D gene is possibly TRBD1 (5 bases). Trimming cost V 3 bases and J 1 base, with 21 bases left between them. Germline CDR1 MNHEY, CDR2 SVGEGT. This CDR3 is 18 amino acids long. The CDR3 spells CASSYFQGRPTSNTEAFF. As DNA, the CDR3 is TGTGCCAGCAGTTATTTCCAGGGACGGCCGACGTCGAACACTGAAGCTTTCTTT.

This clonotype is medium-sized (0.01 to 0.1%) by share. The CDR3 here is CASSLDRGPYEQYF. As DNA, the CDR3 is TGCGCCAGCAGCTTGGATAGGGGGCCTTACGAGCAGTACTTC. V is TRBV5-1 and J is TRBJ2-7, with TRBD1 matching 7 bases. The V gene end was trimmed by 0 bases and the J gene end by 4 bases; junction bases not matched to a gene: 4. CDR1 is SGHRS, CDR2 YFSETQ, per germline. CDR3 size: 14 residues. Full variable domain (outside the CDR3, taken from reference TRBV5-1 and TRBJ2-7): KAGVTQTPRYLIKTRGQQVTLSCSPISGHRSVSWYQQTPGQGLQFLFEYFSETQRNKGNFPGRFSGRQFSNSRSEMNVSTLELGDSALYLCASSLDRGPYEQYFGPGTRLTVT.

The table lists this clonotype with many counts. The V call is TRBV7-3, the J call TRBJ2-2, with D uncertain. The V end lost 5 bases, the J end lost 6 bases, and 10 bases lay between the germline ends. Germline values: CDR1 SGHTA, CDR2 FQGTGA. The CDR3 loop spans 13 amino acids. CDR3 bases: TGTGCCAGCAGCCCCTCCCAGGCCGGGGAGCTGTTTTTT. Translated: CASSPSQAGELFF.

Concerning this clonotype itself: A much larger clonotype is one base distant, so this may be a read error. The rearrangement uses TRBV12-3 or TRBV12-4 and TRBJ2-7; 9 bases are a match to TRBD2. Germline trimming cut 4 bases from V and 5 bases from J; bases unmatched to any gene: 6. CDR3 length equals 14 residues. This CDR3 is CASSSSSGEDEQYF. As DNA, the CDR3 is TGTGCCAGCAGTTCGTCTAGCGGGGAGGACGAGCAGTACTTC.

Note on this clonotype: This sequence may be a read error, since a much larger clone differs from it by one base. The J gene is TRBJ2-7, the V gene TRBV20-1; the match to TRBD2 covers 9 bases. Germline V gives CDR1 DFQATT, CDR2 SNEGSKA (reference sequence). The CDR3 has 14 residues. The CDR3 loop is CSAPSSGDHYKQYF. The CDR3, as DNA: TGCAGTGCCCCCTCTAGCGGGGACCACTACAAGCAGTACTTC.

This clonotype was seen many times. The genes are TRBV20-1 and TRBJ2-7; 9 bases are shared with TRBD2. The V gene's germline CDR1 is DFQATT and CDR2 SNEGSKA (reference sequence). The V and J ends lost 2 bases and 0 bases, in that order; junction bases with no gene match: 11. The CDR3 is 17 amino acids. CDR3 loop: CSARPPGRLADSYEQYF. CDR3 nucleotide sequence: TGCAGTGCTAGACCCCCCGGGAGACTAGCGGACTCCTACGAGCAGTACTTC.

The table lists this clonotype with many counts. The chain joins TRBV13 to TRBJ2-7; D is tentatively TRBD1 or TRBD2 (5 bases each). Germline V gene lookup returns CDR1 PRHDT and CDR2 FYEKMQ (reference sequence). The CDR3 contains 14 residues. V dropped 4 bases and J dropped 9 bases, with 19 bases sitting between them. CDR3 sequence reads: CASSSGTKKSGQYF. CDR3 coding DNA: TGTGCCAGCAGCTCCGGGACCAAAAAAAGCGGGCAGTACTTC.

This chain's CDR3 is CASRRERSNQPQHF. The CDR3, as DNA: TGTGCCAGTCGGAGGGAGCGGAGCAATCAGCCCCAGCATTTT. The chain combines TRBV19 with TRBJ1-5; no firm D call. V dropped 8 bases and J dropped 1 base, with 12 bases sitting between them. Germline V CDR1 and CDR2: LNHDA, SQIVND (reference sequence). The CDR3 runs 14 residues.

This clonotype was seen many times. J is TRBJ2-1 and V is TRBV11-3; TRBD1 might be the D (7 bases). CDR1 and CDR2 (germline): SGHNT, YENEEA. The CDR3 is 15 amino acids. The germline V and J ends were trimmed by 5 bases and 2 bases, with 13 bases remaining between them. This chain's CDR3 is CASSAAGQTYNEQFF. CDR3 in DNA: TGTGCCAGCAGCGCCGCGGGACAGACCTACAATGAGCAGTTCTTC.

Ten or more counts support this clonotype. The chain carries TRBV12-3 or TRBV12-4 and TRBJ2-6, with D possibly matching TRBD1 (6 bases). The ends were cut back, 5 bases at V and 2 bases at J, with 19 bases in the middle. The CDR3 is 18 amino acids. The CDR3 reads CASSKPGPRGPGANVLTF. The DNA of the CDR3 is TGTGCCAGCAGTAAACCGGGACCCAGGGGACCTGGGGCCAACGTCCTGACTTTC.

This clonotype was detected many times. V is TRBV6-4 and J is TRBJ2-1, with no clear D. V was pared by 0 bases and J by 0 bases, with 15 bases between. The CDR3 spans 18 residues. The germline V gene encodes CDR1 MRHNA and CDR2 SNTAGT. In nucleotides, the CDR3 is TGTGCCAGCAGTGACTCGAGACTCTCCCTGAGCTCCTACAATGAGCAGTTCTTC. Its translation is CASSDSRLSLSSYNEQFF.

The table lists this clonotype with many counts. Relative to the germline gene, one junction end is altered; a read error may explain this. Here the CDR3 DNA reads TGTGCTAGCAGCCGGTTGACAGACGCTGAGCAGTTCTTC. Translation gives CASSRLTDAEQFF. The chain employs TRBV7-7 and TRBJ2-1; TRBD1 might be the D (5 bases). The germline V gene has CDR1 SSHAT and CDR2 FNYEAQ (reference sequence). The CDR3 length is 13 residues.

A few counts support this clonotype. The V and J genes are TRBV7-9 and TRBJ2-7; TRBD1 agrees at 8 bases. The CDR3 has 12 residues. Germline-derived CDR1 and CDR2 are SEHNR and FQNEAQ (reference sequence). V lost 7 bases and J lost 6; bases outside the gene matches: 5. CDR3 amino acids: CASILQGGEQYF. CDR3 DNA sequence: TGTGCCAGCATCCTACAGGGGGGCGAGCAGTACTTC.

This clonotype has a count of ten or more. This chain joins TRBV12-3 or TRBV12-4 and TRBJ1-4; 7 bases map to TRBD1. The V and J ends lost 1 base and 8 bases, in that order; junction bases with no gene match: 7. The CDR3 sequence is 15 residues long. CDR3 bases: TGTGCCAGCAGTTTAGGGACAGGCCTTTGGGAAAAACTGTTTTTT. Translation gives CASSLGTGLWEKLFF.

This clonotype was observed at least ten times. The genes are TRBV6-5 and TRBJ1-2, with 7 bases identical to TRBD1. Germline V gene data show CDR1 as MNHEY and CDR2 as SVGAGI. Unmatched junction bases numbered 4, after V lost 6 bases and J lost 3 bases. The CDR3 extends over 13 amino acids. CDR3 DNA: TGTGCCAGCAGCCCTGACAGGGACTATGGCTACACCTTC. This codes for CASSPDRDYGYTF.

This clonotype appeared many times. The rearrangement links TRBV29-1 to TRBJ2-3, with D uncertain. The CDR3 contains 12 residues. Trimming took off 4 bases at V and 0 bases at J, with 5 bases between the two ends. Germline CDR1 reads SQVTM; CDR2 reads ANQGSEA. The CDR3 sequence is CSVGFSTDTQYF. The DNA of the CDR3 is TGCAGCGTTGGGTTCAGCACAGATACGCAGTATTTT.